This TCR beta chain was sequenced during a study of T cells in Graves' hyperthyroidism and ophthalmopathy. Diagnoses were made from clinical symptoms, serum measures (thyroxine and TRAb), thyroid ultrasound and orbital computed tomography. This CDR3 is built from 15 residues. In germline, CDR1 is SEHNR, CDR2 FQNEAQ (reference sequence). The V gene lost 5 bases and the J gene lost 3 bases, with 17 bases spanning the gap. This clonotype was picked up many times. Template material for amplifying TCR beta CDR3 regions consisted of RNA transcripts. Initially, a first-round RT-PCR of the TCR CDR3 employed the HTBI primer set. TCRdb re-analysed the multiplex PCR reads in MiXCR, keeping a single row per CDR3 protein. The data contain 500,000 to 800,000 distinct CDR3 sequences, 14% of them seen just once; the ten biggest clones take up around 13%.

What was sequenced was blood. V gene TRBV7-9 combines with J gene TRBJ2-7; D unresolved. This clonotype was obtained from a woman in her 50s with Graves' ophthalmopathy. CDR3 sequence: CASSPKTVSGYEQYF. DNA of the CDR3: TGTGCCAGCAGCCCAAAGACGGTGTCGGGCTACGAGCAGTACTTC.